The clone carrying this TCR beta chain was recorded many times. The antigen is not known. Axillary draining lymph nodes of breast cancer patients supplied the node samples. This sample was taken from a study of breast tumors, draining lymph nodes, adjacent tissues. Study-wide findings and caveats: Tumor repertoires ranked between lymph nodes and nontumor tissue in diversity, with V and J gene preferences.

Via MiXCR, TCRdb re-called the multiplex PCR reads, giving one row per CDR3 protein. Here the sample spans 85,000 to 130,000 distinct CDR3 sequences, 20% to 25% being singletons. The CDR3 loop spans 14 amino acids. The germline V gene encodes CDR1 MGHRA and CDR2 YSYEKL. Trimming left V 5 bases short and J 1 base short, with 11 bases between. The sequence came from a female donor with breast cancer. Some clones in this sample may be carry-over from other donors' samples. This chain joins TRBV4-1 and TRBJ2-5; D not resolved. Input material: axillary lymph node tissue. The CDR3 here is CASSYRQAQETQYF. DNA for the CDR3: TGCGCCAGCAGCTATAGGCAAGCCCAAGAGACCCAGTACTTC.